The next 21 T cell receptor beta chains were all read from a single sample in a study of T cell responses to AZD1222 COVID-19 vaccine. Here immunoSEQ multiplex PCR was the method, and the copy in TCRdb shows in-frame clones only, minus some. The sample yields about 150,000 clones, approximately 90% seen once. Sample: peripheral blood, taken 28 days after the second AZD1222 dose. Source of these receptors: an adult who received the AZD1222 COVID-19 vaccine.

This clone was picked up one time. V usage is TRBV7-9 and J usage is TRBJ2-7, with a possible D match to TRBD1 (5 bases). V was shortened by 3 bases and J by 4 bases, with 13 bases between the two germline ends. The CDR3 consists of 14 residues. The germline gives CDR1 SEHNR, CDR2 FQNEAQ (reference sequence). The CDR3 bases are TGTGCCAGCAGCTTTCAGGGTAACTCTTACGAGCAGTACTTC. Translation: CASSFQGNSYEQYF.

The V gene is TRBV5-3, the J gene TRBJ2-1; perhaps TRBD2 as D (5 bases). TRBV5-3 is assigned to the ORF class and has an uncertain function. The CDR3 length is 19 residues. Trimming took off 0 bases at V and 1 base at J, with 20 bases between the two ends. The CDR3 is CARSLDGVPVWKSYNEQFF. The CDR3 bases are TGTGCCAGAAGCTTGGACGGGGTTCCCGTTTGGAAGTCCTACAATGAGCAGTTCTTC.

The chain uses TRBV4-2 and TRBJ1-2; D is possibly TRBD1 (5 bases). Trimming removed 1 base from V and 7 bases from J, with 13 bases in between. CDR1 and CDR2 from the germline V gene are LGHNA and YNFKEQ. The CDR3 is made up of 14 amino acids. The CDR3 sequence is CASSQAGNVPGYTF. DNA for the CDR3: TGTGCCAGCAGCCAAGCAGGGAATGTGCCTGGCTACACCTTC.

The chain combines TRBV27 with TRBJ2-2, with D perhaps matching TRBD2 (6 bases). The V gene lost 5 bases and the J gene lost 6 bases, with 13 bases spanning the gap. This CDR3 spans 14 amino acids. Germline-derived CDR1 and CDR2 are MNHEY and SMNVEV (reference sequence). CDR3 amino acids: CASSPSREAGELFF. The CDR3 DNA reads as TGTGCCAGCAGTCCGTCCAGGGAGGCCGGGGAGCTGTTTTTT.

The rearrangement uses TRBV2 and TRBJ1-5; no clear D. V was shortened by 2 bases and J by 7 bases, with 12 bases between the two germline ends. CDR3 size: 14 residues. Germline lookup yields CDR1 SNHLY and CDR2 FYNNEI. CDR3 sequence: CASSEIGVVQPQHF. Here the CDR3 DNA reads TGTGCCAGCAGTGAAATCGGGGTAGTCCAGCCCCAGCATTTT.

The V gene is TRBV4-2, the J gene TRBJ2-7; D uncertain. Trimming left V 1 base short and J 5 bases short, with 3 bases between. Germline CDR1 LGHNA, CDR2 YNFKEQ. This CDR3 is 11 amino acids long. CDR3 amino acids: CASSQADEQYF. In DNA, the CDR3 is TGTGCCAGCAGCCAAGCAGACGAGCAGTACTTC.

The genes are TRBV7-3 and TRBJ1-5; D may be TRBD1 (5 bases). The V end was cut by 1 base, the J end by 6 bases, with 7 bases between. This CDR3 comprises 13 residues. CDR1 is SGHTA, CDR2 FQGTGA, per germline. The CDR3 protein is CASSLIRGQPQHF. The DNA of the CDR3 is TGTGCCAGCAGCTTAATAAGGGGTCAGCCCCAGCATTTT.

The J gene is TRBJ2-7, the V gene TRBV28, with no clear D. Between the trimmed V and J ends, which lost 2 bases and 3 bases, there was a span of 5 bases. Germline V gives CDR1 MDHEN, CDR2 SYDVKM. CDR3 length: 12 residues. The CDR3 here is CASSLMSYEQYF. The CDR3 region has the DNA TGTGCCAGCAGTTTAATGAGCTACGAGCAGTACTTC.

The chain has TRBV4-2 and TRBJ1-2, with 9 bases identical to TRBD1. The CDR3 is made up of 16 amino acids. Germline CDR1 is LGHNA and CDR2 is YNFKEQ. Germline trimming cut 4 bases from V and 7 bases from J; bases unmatched to any gene: 13. The CDR3 DNA is TGTGCCAGCAGCCGCTTAACCGGGACAGGGCGAGGTGGCTACACCTTC. Amino acid sequence: CASSRLTGTGRGGYTF.

The chain combines TRBV15 with TRBJ1-4, with TRBD1 matching 9 bases. The CDR3 runs to 15 residues. From germline, CDR1 is LNHNV and CDR2 YYDKDF (reference sequence). J gave up 7 bases and V 5 bases, and 8 bases lay outside the gene matches. The CDR3 region has the DNA TGTGCCACCAGCCAACAGGGGGCAGTTGGTGAAAAACTGTTTTTT. Amino acids: CATSQQGAVGEKLFF.

V gene TRBV11-2 combines with J gene TRBJ1-2, with D unclear. V lost 1 base to trimming and J lost 7 bases, with 10 bases between them. The CDR3 extends over 13 amino acids. The germline gives CDR1 SGHAT, CDR2 FQNNGV. The CDR3: CASSLVSVGGYTF. CDR3 in DNA: TGTGCCAGCAGCTTAGTGTCCGTGGGTGGCTACACCTTC.

This clone has only one observation. The chain has TRBV5-1 and TRBJ2-2, with 10 bases identical to TRBD2. In germline, CDR1 is SGHRS, CDR2 YFSETQ. This CDR3 region has 18 residues. V lost 5 bases, J lost 1 base, and 11 bases stayed unmatched. This CDR3 is CASSYRSSGSGNTGELFF. CDR3 DNA sequence: TGCGCCAGCAGTTACCGTTCTAGCGGGAGTGGGAACACCGGGGAGCTGTTTTTT.

The CDR3 sequence is CAIREGKTGVGYGYTF. CDR3 DNA sequence: TGTGCCATCAGGGAGGGGAAGACAGGGGTCGGCTATGGCTACACCTTC. V usage is TRBV10-3 and J usage is TRBJ1-2, with 8 bases matching TRBD1. CDR1 is ENHRY, CDR2 SYGVKD, per germline. After removal of 6 bases from V and 4 bases from J, the junction contained 13 bases not matched to a gene. The CDR3 is 16 amino acids.

This chain links TRBV2 with TRBJ2-3, with a possible D match to TRBD2 (6 bases). Trimming pared 5 bases from V and 2 bases from J, leaving 17 bases between. The germline V gene encodes CDR1 SNHLY and CDR2 FYNNEI. CDR3 size: 16 residues. CDR3 DNA: TGTGCCAGCAGTTGGGACTCATCCGGGTACACAGATACGCAGTATTTT. Its translation is CASSWDSSGYTDTQYF.

The chain carries TRBV5-1 and TRBJ2-3, with TRBD2 matching over 8 bases. The CDR3 totals 15 residues. Trimming at V came to 4 bases and at J to 1 base, leaving 5 bases not matched to a gene. The V gene's germline CDR1 is SGHRS and CDR2 YFSETQ. CDR3 DNA: TGCGCCAGCAGCACGACTAGCGTCGGCACAGATACGCAGTATTTT. Its protein product is CASSTTSVGTDTQYF.

The V gene is TRBV6-2 or TRBV6-3, the J gene TRBJ2-3; D call uncertain. The CDR3 has 13 residues. Germline V lookup: CDR1 MNHEY, CDR2 SVGEGT. Trimming shortened V by 5 bases and J by 0 bases, and 6 bases separated the two germline ends. In DNA form, the CDR3 reads TGTGCCAGCAGTGGGCTAAGCACAGATACGCAGTATTTT. It yields the protein CASSGLSTDTQYF.

The J gene is TRBJ2-3, the V gene TRBV11-2; possible D gene TRBD1, 6 bases. CDR1 is SGHAT, CDR2 FQNNGV, per germline. V shed 5 bases and J shed 1 base, with 13 bases lying between them. The CDR3 has 15 residues. The DNA of the CDR3 is TGTGCCAGCAGCCACAGAGGACAGCGCACAGATACGCAGTATTTT. Residues: CASSHRGQRTDTQYF.

This chain joins TRBV5-4 and TRBJ1-2; perhaps TRBD1 as D (5 bases). The CDR3 length is 13 residues. Germline lookup yields CDR1 SGHNT and CDR2 YYREEE (reference sequence). Between the trimmed V and J ends, which lost 1 base and 2 bases, there was a span of 6 bases. The CDR3 DNA reads TGTGCCAGCAGCTTGAACAGGAACTATGGCTACACCTTC. Protein product: CASSLNRNYGYTF.

The chain is built from TRBV19 and TRBJ2-1; TRBD2 agrees at 11 bases. This CDR3 is built from 15 residues. With 5 bases clipped from V and 6 bases from J, the junction kept 6 bases outside the gene matches. Germline V lookup: CDR1 LNHDA, CDR2 SQIVND (reference sequence). The CDR3: CASSPWGTSGNEQFF. DNA for the CDR3: TGTGCCAGTAGTCCATGGGGGACTAGCGGCAATGAGCAGTTCTTC.

The chain recombines TRBV9 with TRBJ2-7; 7 positions agree with TRBD2. Germline V CDR1 and CDR2: SGDLS, YYNGEE. CDR3 length equals 14 residues. The V gene end was trimmed by 2 bases and the J gene end by 3 bases; junction bases not matched to a gene: 5. CDR3 protein: CASSVDGGSYEQYF. CDR3 bases: TGTGCCAGCAGCGTTGACGGCGGGAGCTACGAGCAGTACTTC. The variable domain in full, with the rest retrieved from reference TRBV9 and TRBJ2-7, is DSGVTQTPKHLITATGQRVTLRCSPRSGDLSVYWYQQSLDQGLQFLIQYYNGEERAKGNILERFSAQQFPDLHSELNLSSLELGDSALYFCASSVDGGSYEQYFGPGTRLTVT.

This chain connects TRBV21-1 to TRBJ2-1. TRBV21-1 is noted as a pseudogene. The CDR3 is 15 residues long. The CDR3 loop is CATNKPAGDYNEQFF. CDR3 coding DNA: TGTGCCACAAACAAACCCGCCGGCGACTACAATGAGCAGTTCTTC.